The 8 T cell receptor beta chains below all came from one sample that was sequenced in a study of Ad26.COV2.S vaccination and SARS-CoV-2 variants. Regarding treatment: roughly 20 received Ad26.COV2.S at low or high dose, single or two shots; about 5 received placebo; per-sample allocation not given. Following the first vaccine or placebo injection, samples were taken on day 63. TCRdb's table, derived via immunoSEQ multiplex PCR, lists solely in-frame clones and lacks some. Of approximately 240,000 clones in the sample, roughly 90% were seen once. The sequencing used peripheral blood, collected in a trial of Ad26.COV2.S vaccine versus placebo. The receptors come from a person between 18 and 59 years old who received the Ad26.COV2.S COVID-19 vaccine or a placebo.

The genes are TRBV12-3 or TRBV12-4 and TRBJ2-7, with D perhaps matching TRBD1 (6 bases). The CDR3 is 12 amino acids. Trimming pared 6 bases from V and 4 bases from J, leaving 10 bases between. CDR3 nucleotide sequence: TGTGCCAGCAGCCAGAGGGGGTACGAGCAGTACTTC. It codes for CASSQRGYEQYF.

This clone showed up just once. The rearrangement joins TRBV6-5 to TRBJ2-7, with D perhaps matching TRBD1 (6 bases). The V end was cut by 6 bases, the J end by 3 bases, with 15 bases between. CDR3 size: 14 residues. Germline values: CDR1 MNHEY, CDR2 SVGAGI. CDR3 residues: CASSRATGIYEQYF. The CDR3 DNA reads as TGTGCCAGCAGCCGAGCCACAGGGATCTACGAGCAGTACTTC.

The J gene is TRBJ2-5, the V gene TRBV10-2, with 10 bases aligning to TRBD2. Germline V gives CDR1 WSHSY, CDR2 SAAADI. The J segment lost 5 bases and the V segment lost 2 bases, leaving 8 bases of the junction unmatched. The CDR3 consists of 16 residues. CDR3 sequence reads: CASSERAGGPGETQYF. For the CDR3, the DNA is TGCGCCAGCAGTGAGCGAGCGGGGGGGCCAGGGGAGACCCAGTACTTC.

This chain joins TRBV12-3 or TRBV12-4 and TRBJ1-1; no clear D. The CDR3 consists of 13 residues. The V end was cut by 8 bases, the J end by 0 bases, with 10 bases between. The CDR3 DNA reads as TGTGCCAGCGGGTACCCTATGAACACTGAAGCTTTCTTT. Amino acids: CASGYPMNTEAFF.

The count of this clone is one. The chain couples TRBV30 to TRBJ1-5; D might be TRBD1 (5 bases). The CDR3 runs 15 residues. Germline values: CDR1 GTSNPN, CDR2 SVGIG (reference sequence). The V end was cut by 1 base, the J end by 7 bases, with 17 bases between. The CDR3 loop is CAWSGQTLLGQPQHF. The CDR3, as DNA: TGTGCCTGGAGTGGACAGACCCTTCTCGGGCAGCCCCAGCATTTT.

The V call is TRBV21-1, the J call TRBJ2-1. TRBV21-1 is classified as a pseudogene. This CDR3 is built from 14 residues. The CDR3 is CASSHRASYNEQFF. The CDR3 nucleotides are TGTGCCAGCAGTCACCGGGCGTCCTACAATGAGCAGTTCTTC.

The rearrangement joins TRBV12-3 or TRBV12-4 to TRBJ2-5, with TRBD2 matching 7 bases. The V gene end was trimmed by 8 bases and the J gene end by 5 bases; junction bases not matched to a gene: 5. This CDR3 has 12 amino acids. Here the CDR3 DNA reads TGTGCCAGCGCGGGGAGGGTGGAGACCCAGTACTTC. Amino acids: CASAGRVETQYF.

The chain's CDR3 is CAWSLGGFGEKLFF. CDR3 DNA: TGTGCCTGGAGCCTAGGGGGCTTTGGTGAAAAACTGTTTTTT. The rearrangement uses TRBV30 and TRBJ1-4; the match to TRBD1 covers 7 bases. V shed 3 bases and J 7 bases; nucleotides not matched to a gene: 8. The CDR3 has 14 amino acids. Per germline, CDR1 GTSNPN and CDR2 SVGIG (reference sequence).